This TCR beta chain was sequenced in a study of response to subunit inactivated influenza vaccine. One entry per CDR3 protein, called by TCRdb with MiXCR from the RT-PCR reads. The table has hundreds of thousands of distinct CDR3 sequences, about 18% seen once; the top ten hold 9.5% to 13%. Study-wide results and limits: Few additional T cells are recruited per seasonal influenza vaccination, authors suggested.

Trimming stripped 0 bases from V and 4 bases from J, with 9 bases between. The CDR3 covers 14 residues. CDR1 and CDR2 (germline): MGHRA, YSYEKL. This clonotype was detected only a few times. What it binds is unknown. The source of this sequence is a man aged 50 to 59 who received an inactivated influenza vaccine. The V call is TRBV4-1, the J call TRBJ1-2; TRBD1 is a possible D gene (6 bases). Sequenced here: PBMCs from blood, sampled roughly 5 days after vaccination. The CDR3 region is CASSQDTGIYGYTF. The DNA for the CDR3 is TGCGCCAGCAGCCAAGATACAGGGATCTATGGCTACACCTTC.